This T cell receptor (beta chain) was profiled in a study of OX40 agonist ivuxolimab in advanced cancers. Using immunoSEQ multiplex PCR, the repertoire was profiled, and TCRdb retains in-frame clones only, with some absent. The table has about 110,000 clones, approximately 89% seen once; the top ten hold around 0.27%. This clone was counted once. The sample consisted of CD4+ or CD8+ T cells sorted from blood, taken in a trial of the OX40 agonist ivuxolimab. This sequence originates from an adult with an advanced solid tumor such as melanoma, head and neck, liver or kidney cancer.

Here the CDR3 reads CASSLGLTDTQYF. As DNA, the CDR3 is TGTGCCAGCAGCTTGGGCCTCACAGATACGCAGTATTTT. The V and J genes are TRBV5-6 and TRBJ2-3; no clear D. Germline V gives CDR1 SGHDT, CDR2 YYEEEE. V shed 0 bases and J shed 2 bases, with 4 bases lying between them. This CDR3 region has 13 residues.